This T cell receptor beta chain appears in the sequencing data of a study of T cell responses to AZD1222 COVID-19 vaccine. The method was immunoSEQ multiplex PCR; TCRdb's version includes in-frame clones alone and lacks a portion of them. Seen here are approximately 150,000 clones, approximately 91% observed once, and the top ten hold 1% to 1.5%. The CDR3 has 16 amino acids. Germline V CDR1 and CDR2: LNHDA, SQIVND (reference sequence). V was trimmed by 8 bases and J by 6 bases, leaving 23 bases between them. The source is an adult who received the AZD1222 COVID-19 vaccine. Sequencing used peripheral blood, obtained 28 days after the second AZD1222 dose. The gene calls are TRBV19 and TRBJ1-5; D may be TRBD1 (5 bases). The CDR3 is CASSPARGQISQPQHF. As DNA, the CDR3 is TGTGCCAGTTCCCCAGCGAGGGGCCAGATAAGTCAGCCCCAGCATTTT.